This T cell receptor (beta chain) came from a study of blood T cell repertoires in COVID-19. Study-wide context: Samples representing acute and convalescent COVID-19 were sourced from the United States, Italy and Spain.

The participants were between about 18 and 90 years old and came from about two dozen US areas. CDR3 length: 14 amino acids. Germline loops: CDR1 MNHEY, CDR2 SVGAGI. Trimming took 6 bases from V and 7 from J; bases not matched to a gene: 7. The assay was immunoSEQ multiplex PCR, and TCRdb's table has in-frame clones only and misses some. The profile shows 250,000 to 300,000 clones, around 80% of them singletons. The V and J genes are TRBV6-5 and TRBJ1-2; 11 bases match TRBD1. Material for sequencing was PBMCs or T cells enriched from blood (not recorded which). The TCR was taken from a man aged 30 to 39 with acute COVID-19. The DNA for the CDR3 is TGTGCCAGCAGCCCCGGACAGGGGGCTTCTGGCTACACCTTC. This translates into CASSPGQGASGYTF.